The entry that follows covers one TCR beta chain sequence. Its specificity is unknown. Germline V CDR1 and CDR2: SGHNT, YENEEA. V shed 4 bases, J shed 4 bases, and the junction held 1 base outside the gene matches. CDR3 length: 13 residues. This specimen comes from a study of cytomegalovirus exposure and HLA in healthy donors. Notes on the study in general: A missense DCLRE1C variant was associated with V- and J-gene trimming of TCR beta chains in a later analysis, and an independent cohort replicated the association. What a later analysis showed was that several of the most significant clusters appeared linked to common viral pathogens. A later analysis showed that HLA-associated TCR beta chains had undergone more clonal expansion than equally common others.

Though nominally healthy at sampling, donors likely had unrecorded immune exposures. A multiplex PCR was run with 60 Vbeta primers and 13 Jbeta primers. Profiling relied on immunoSEQ multiplex PCR, and the TCRdb table lists in-frame clones only, not all of them. The sample includes about 150,000 clones, 76% of them seen just once. This chain links TRBV11-3 with TRBJ1-2, with 9 positions matching TRBD1. This receptor was taken from a woman aged 40-49 years in good health and CMV-seronegative. The sample consisted of PBMCs. The CDR3 nucleotides are TGTGCCAGCAGCTCGGACAGGGGCTATGGCTACACCTTC. Its protein is CASSSDRGYGYTF.